This T cell receptor beta chain was found in a study of CD8 T cells in Susac syndrome. This clonotype has a single count. Its specificity is unknown. Trimming pared 4 bases from V and 0 bases from J, leaving 12 bases between. This CDR3 spans 16 amino acids. CDR1 and CDR2 (germline): MGHRA, YSYEKL. Reverse transcription used about 0.45 to 1 ug RNA and random hexamers. It was immunoSEQ multiplex PCR that amplified TCR beta CDR3 across 54 Vbeta and 13 Jbeta. Each CDR3 protein gets one entry after TCRdb re-called the immunoSEQ multiplex PCR reads with MiXCR. The sample has some 240,000 distinct CDR3 sequences; about 96% are singletons. Notes on the study in general: Expansion of clones was not seen in the CD4+ T cell repertoires of Susac syndrome.

CD8+ and CD4+ T cells circulating in blood were sequenced for TCR beta. The chain joins TRBV4-1 to TRBJ2-2; no clear D. The receptor was isolated from a human donor with Susac syndrome. Sequencing was carried out using CD4+ T cells from PBMCs. Written as DNA, the CDR3 is TGCGCCAGCAGCCTGAAGACGAAGGCGAACACCGGGGAGCTGTTTTTT. Translating it yields CASSLKTKANTGELFF.